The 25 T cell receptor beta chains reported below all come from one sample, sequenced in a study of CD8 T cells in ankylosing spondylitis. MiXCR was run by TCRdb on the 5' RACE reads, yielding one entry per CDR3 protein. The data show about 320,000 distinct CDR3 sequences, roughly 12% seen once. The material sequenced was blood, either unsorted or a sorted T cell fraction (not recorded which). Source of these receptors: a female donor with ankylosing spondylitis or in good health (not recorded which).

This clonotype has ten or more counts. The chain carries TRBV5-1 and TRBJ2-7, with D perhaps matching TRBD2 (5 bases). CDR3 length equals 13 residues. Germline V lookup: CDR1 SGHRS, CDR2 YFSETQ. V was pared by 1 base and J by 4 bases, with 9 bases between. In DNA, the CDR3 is TGCGCCAGCAGCTTGAAGTCGGGGTACGAGCAGTACTTC. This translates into CASSLKSGYEQYF.

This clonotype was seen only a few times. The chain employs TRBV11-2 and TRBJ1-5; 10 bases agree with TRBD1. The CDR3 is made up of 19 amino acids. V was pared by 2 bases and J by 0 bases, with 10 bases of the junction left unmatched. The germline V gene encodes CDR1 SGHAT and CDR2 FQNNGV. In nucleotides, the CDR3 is TGTGCCAGCAGCTTAATCCGGGACAGGGGCCCTTATAGCAATCAGCCCCAGCATTTT. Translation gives CASSLIRDRGPYSNQPQHF.

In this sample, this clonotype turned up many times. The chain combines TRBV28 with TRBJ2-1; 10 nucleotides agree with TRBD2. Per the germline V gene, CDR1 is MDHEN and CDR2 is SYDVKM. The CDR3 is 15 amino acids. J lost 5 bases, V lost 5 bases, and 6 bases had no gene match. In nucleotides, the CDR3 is TGTGCCAGCAGTACCAGCGGGAGGGCAAACAATGAGCAGTTCTTC. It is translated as CASSTSGRANNEQFF.

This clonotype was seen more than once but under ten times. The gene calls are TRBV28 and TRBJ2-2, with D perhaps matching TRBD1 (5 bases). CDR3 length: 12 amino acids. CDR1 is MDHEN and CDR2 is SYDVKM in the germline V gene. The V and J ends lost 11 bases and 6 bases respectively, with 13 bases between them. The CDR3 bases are TGTGCCTCCAGAACCAGGGCCGGGGAGCTGTTTTTT. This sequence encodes CASRTRAGELFF.

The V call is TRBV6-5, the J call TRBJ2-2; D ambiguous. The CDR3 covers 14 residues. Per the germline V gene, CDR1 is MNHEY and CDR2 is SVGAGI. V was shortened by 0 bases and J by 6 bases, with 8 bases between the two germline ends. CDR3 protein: CASSYSWGPGELFF. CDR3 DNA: TGTGCCAGCAGTTACTCGTGGGGTCCCGGGGAGCTGTTTTTT.

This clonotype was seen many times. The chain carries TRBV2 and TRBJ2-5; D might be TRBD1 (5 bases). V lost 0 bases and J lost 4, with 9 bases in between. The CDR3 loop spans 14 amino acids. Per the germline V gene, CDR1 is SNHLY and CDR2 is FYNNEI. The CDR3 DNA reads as TGTGCCAGCAGTGAAGCGCGCCAGGGAGAGACCCAGTACTTC. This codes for CASSEARQGETQYF.

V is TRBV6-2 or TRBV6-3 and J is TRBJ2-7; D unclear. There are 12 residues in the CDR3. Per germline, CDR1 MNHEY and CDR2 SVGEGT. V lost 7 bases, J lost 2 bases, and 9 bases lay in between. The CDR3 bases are TGTGCCAGCACGGACGGACCCTACGAGCAGTACTTC. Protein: CASTDGPYEQYF.

CDR3 residues: CASGLSPIGTGHQPQHF. The CDR3 DNA reads as TGTGCCAGCGGGCTGAGTCCTATCGGGACAGGGCATCAGCCCCAGCATTTT. The gene calls are TRBV12-3 or TRBV12-4 and TRBJ1-5, with TRBD1 matching 9 bases. J lost 5 bases, V lost 8 bases, and 16 bases had no gene match. This CDR3 has 17 residues.

The CDR3 DNA sequence: TGTGCCAGCGGTTTTGTGAACAATGAGCAGTTCTTC. This codes for CASGFVNNEQFF. The chain links TRBV6-5 to TRBJ2-1; D is uncertain. In germline, CDR1 is MNHEY, CDR2 SVGAGI. The CDR3 consists of 12 residues. V was shortened by 8 bases and J by 5 bases, with 10 bases between the two germline ends.

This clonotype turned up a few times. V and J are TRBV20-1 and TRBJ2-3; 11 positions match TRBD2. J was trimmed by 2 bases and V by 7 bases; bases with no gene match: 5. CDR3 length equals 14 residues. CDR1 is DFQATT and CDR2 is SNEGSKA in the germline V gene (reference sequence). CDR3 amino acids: CSGRLAGTTDTQYF. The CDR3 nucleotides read TGCAGTGGCCGACTAGCGGGAACCACAGATACGCAGTATTTT.

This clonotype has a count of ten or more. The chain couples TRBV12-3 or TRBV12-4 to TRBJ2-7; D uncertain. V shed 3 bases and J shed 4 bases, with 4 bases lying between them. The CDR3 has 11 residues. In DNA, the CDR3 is TGTGCCAGCAGTTTTTTGTACGAGCAGTACTTC. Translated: CASSFLYEQYF.

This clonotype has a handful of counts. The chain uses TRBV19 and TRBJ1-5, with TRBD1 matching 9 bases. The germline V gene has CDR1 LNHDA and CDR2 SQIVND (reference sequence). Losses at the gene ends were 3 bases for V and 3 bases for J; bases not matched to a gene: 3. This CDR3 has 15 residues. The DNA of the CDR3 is TGTGCCAGTAGTATGGACAGGGGATTCAATCAGCCCCAGCATTTT. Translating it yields CASSMDRGFNQPQHF.

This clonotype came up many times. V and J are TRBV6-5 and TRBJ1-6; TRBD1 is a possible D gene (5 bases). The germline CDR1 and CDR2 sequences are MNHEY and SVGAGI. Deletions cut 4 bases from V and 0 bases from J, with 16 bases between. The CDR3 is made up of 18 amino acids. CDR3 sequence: CASSSTAWDGSYNSPLHF. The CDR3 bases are TGTGCCAGCAGTTCTACGGCCTGGGACGGCTCCTATAATTCACCCCTCCACTTT.

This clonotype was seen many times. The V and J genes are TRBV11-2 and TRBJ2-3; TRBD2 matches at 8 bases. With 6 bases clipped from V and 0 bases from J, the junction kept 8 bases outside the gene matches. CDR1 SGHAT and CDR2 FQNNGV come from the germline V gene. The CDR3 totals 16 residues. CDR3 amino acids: CASRVLADSSTDTQYF. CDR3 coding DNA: TGTGCCAGCAGAGTACTAGCGGATAGTAGCACAGATACGCAGTATTTT.

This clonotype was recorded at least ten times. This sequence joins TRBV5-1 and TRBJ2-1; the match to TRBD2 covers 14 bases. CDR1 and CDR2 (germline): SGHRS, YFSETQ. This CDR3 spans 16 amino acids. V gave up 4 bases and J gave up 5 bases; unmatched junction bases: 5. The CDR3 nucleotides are TGCGCCAGCAGCCGACTGGGACTAGCGGGGGACAATGAGCAGTTCTTC. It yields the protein CASSRLGLAGDNEQFF.

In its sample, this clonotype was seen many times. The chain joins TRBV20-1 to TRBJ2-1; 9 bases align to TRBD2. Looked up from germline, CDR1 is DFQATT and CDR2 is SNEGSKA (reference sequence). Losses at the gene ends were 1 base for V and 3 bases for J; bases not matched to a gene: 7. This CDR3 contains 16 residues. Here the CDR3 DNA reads TGCAGTGCTAGAGCCCAACTAGCGGGCTACTACAATGAGCAGTTCTTC. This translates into CSARAQLAGYYNEQFF.

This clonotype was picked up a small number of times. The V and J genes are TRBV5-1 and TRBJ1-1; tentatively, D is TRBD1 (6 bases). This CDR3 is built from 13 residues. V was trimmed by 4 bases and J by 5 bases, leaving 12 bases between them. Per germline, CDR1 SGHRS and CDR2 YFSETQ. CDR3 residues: CASSPGAWTEAFF. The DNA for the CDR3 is TGCGCCAGCAGCCCAGGGGCCTGGACTGAAGCTTTCTTT. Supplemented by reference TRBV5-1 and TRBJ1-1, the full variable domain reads KAGVTQTPRYLIKTRGQQVTLSCSPISGHRSVSWYQQTPGQGLQFLFEYFSETQRNKGNFPGRFSGRQFSNSRSEMNVSTLELGDSALYLCASSPGAWTEAFFGQGTRLTVV.

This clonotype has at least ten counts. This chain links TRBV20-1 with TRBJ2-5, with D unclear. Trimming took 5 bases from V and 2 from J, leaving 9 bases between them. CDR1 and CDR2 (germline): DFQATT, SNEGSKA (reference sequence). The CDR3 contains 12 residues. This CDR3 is CSAEDQQETQYF. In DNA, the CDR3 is TGCAGTGCTGAAGACCAGCAAGAGACCCAGTACTTC.

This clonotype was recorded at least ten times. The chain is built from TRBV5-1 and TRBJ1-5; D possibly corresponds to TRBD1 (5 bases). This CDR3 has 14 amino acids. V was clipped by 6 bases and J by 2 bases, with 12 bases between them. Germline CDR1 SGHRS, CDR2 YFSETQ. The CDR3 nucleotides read TGCGCCAGCACCGCAGGGAGTGGCAATCAGCCCCAGCATTTT. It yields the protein CASTAGSGNQPQHF.

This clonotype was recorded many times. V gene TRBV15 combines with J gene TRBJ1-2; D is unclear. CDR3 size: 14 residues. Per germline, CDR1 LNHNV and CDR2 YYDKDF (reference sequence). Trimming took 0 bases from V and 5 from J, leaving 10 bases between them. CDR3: CATSRENRGYGYTF. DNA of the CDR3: TGTGCCACCAGCAGAGAGAATCGGGGATATGGCTACACCTTC. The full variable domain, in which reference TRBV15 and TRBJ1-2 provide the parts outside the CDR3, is DAMVIQNPRYQVTQFGKPVTLSCSQTLNHNVMYWYQQKSSQAPKLLFHYYDKDFNNEADTPDNFQSRRPNTSFCFLDIRSPGLGDTAMYLCATSRENRGYGYTFGSGTRLTVV.

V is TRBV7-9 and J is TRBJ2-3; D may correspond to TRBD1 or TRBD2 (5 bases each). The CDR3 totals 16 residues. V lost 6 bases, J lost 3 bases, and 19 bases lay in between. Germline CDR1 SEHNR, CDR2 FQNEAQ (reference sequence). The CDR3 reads CASRPLFGEGTDTQYF. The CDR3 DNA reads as TGTGCCAGCAGGCCCCTTTTTGGTGAGGGGACAGATACGCAGTATTTT.

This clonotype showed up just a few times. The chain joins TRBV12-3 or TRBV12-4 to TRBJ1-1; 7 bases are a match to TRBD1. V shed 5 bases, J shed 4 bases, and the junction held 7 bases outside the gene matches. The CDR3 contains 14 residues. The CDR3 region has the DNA TGTGCCAGCAGTCGACAGGGAAGGGGCACTGAAGCTTTCTTT. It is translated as CASSRQGRGTEAFF.

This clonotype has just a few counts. The DNA for the CDR3 is TGCGCCAGCAGCACCACAGGGGACGGGGTGGGAGATACGCAGTATTTT. It yields the protein CASSTTGDGVGDTQYF. V gene TRBV10-1 combines with J gene TRBJ2-3, with TRBD1 identical over 7 bases. The CDR3 spans 16 residues. Germline CDR1 reads WNHNN; CDR2 reads SYGVQD (reference sequence). V was clipped by 6 bases and J by 5 bases; unmatched bases: 14.

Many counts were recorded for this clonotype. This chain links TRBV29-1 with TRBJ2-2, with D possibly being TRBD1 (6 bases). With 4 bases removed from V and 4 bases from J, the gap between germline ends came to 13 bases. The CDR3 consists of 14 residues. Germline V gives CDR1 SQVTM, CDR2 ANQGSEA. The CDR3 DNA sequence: TGCAGCGTTGGAGGACAGAGACTCACCGGGGAGCTGTTTTTT. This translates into CSVGGQRLTGELFF.

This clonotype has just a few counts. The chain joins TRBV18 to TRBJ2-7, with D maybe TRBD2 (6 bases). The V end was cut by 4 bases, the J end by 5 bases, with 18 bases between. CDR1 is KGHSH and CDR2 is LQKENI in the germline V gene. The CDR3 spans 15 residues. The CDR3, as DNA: TGTGCCAGCTCACACCCTTTCGGGGAGGATAACGAGCAGTACTTC. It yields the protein CASSHPFGEDNEQYF.